One sample yielded the 29 T cell receptor beta chains listed below, sequenced in a study of blood T cell repertoires in COVID-19 (dated by TCRdb to 2018 to 2020). Library method: the immunoSEQ multiplex PCR assay. Entries here come from immuneACCESS through TCRdb and include only in-frame sequences with V and J called. Some clones fail to appear in such tables; in the studies checked, an unresolved V gene covers under half of the shortfall, and the cause of the remainder is unknown. This sample has some 420,000 clones in its table, and roughly nine tenths of those were observed once. The top ten constitute 1.1% of the sample. Material for sequencing was PBMCs or T cells enriched from blood (not recorded which). Every receptor here comes from a man aged 25-40 years who had recovered from COVID-19.

The chain has TRBV7-8 and TRBJ2-1; 11 nucleotides align to TRBD2. The germline V gene encodes CDR1 SGHVS and CDR2 FQNEAQ. Trimming took 4 bases from V and 0 from J; bases not matched to a gene: 8. This CDR3 contains 18 residues. CDR3 nucleotide sequence: TGTGCCAGCAGCTGGCGGACTAGCGGGTCTAGCTCCTACAATGAGCAGTTCTTC. As protein: CASSWRTSGSSSYNEQFF.

The chain uses TRBV24-1 and TRBJ2-2; 14 positions match TRBD2. Germline V gene sequence: CDR1 KGHDR, CDR2 SFDVKD. V lost 3 bases and J lost 3; bases outside the gene matches: 8. This CDR3 comprises 19 residues. This chain's CDR3 is CATSDPTSGRAWDTGELFF. CDR3 DNA: TGTGCCACCAGTGATCCGACTAGCGGGAGGGCCTGGGACACCGGGGAGCTGTTTTTT.

J is TRBJ2-1 and V is TRBV7-9, with D perhaps TRBD2 (7 bases). CDR1 is SEHNR, CDR2 FQNEAQ, per germline (reference sequence). V lost 6 bases, J lost 3 bases, and 15 bases lay in between. There are 15 residues in the CDR3. CDR3 DNA: TGTGCCAGCAGTGGGGGGGCTTTAGGCTACAATGAGCAGTTCTTC. It translates to CASSGGALGYNEQFF.

In its sample, this clone was seen once. The rearrangement uses TRBV5-1 and TRBJ2-1; TRBD2 agrees at 8 bases. This CDR3 region has 15 residues. V lost 2 bases to trimming and J lost 7 bases; unmatched junction nucleotides: 8. Germline assignment: CDR1 SGHRS and CDR2 YFSETQ. Written as DNA, the CDR3 is TGCGCCAGCAGCTTTGTACTAGCGGAGGGTAATGAGCAGTTCTTC. Protein: CASSFVLAEGNEQFF.

The chain links TRBV5-1 to TRBJ1-1; no reliable D call. The CDR3 spans 13 residues. The V gene lost 4 bases and the J gene lost 8 bases, with 15 bases spanning the gap. Germline assignment: CDR1 SGHRS and CDR2 YFSETQ. CDR3 bases: TGCGCCAGCAGCACCCACGAGGGTCCCGAAGCTTTCTTT. Encoded protein: CASSTHEGPEAFF.

This chain uses TRBV3-1 (or the pseudogene TRBV3-2) with TRBJ1-2; the match to TRBD1 covers 7 bases. The V gene's germline CDR1 is LGHDT and CDR2 YNNKEL (reference sequence). CDR3 length: 14 amino acids. The V gene end was trimmed by 5 bases and the J gene end by 7 bases; junction bases not matched to a gene: 10. CDR3 sequence reads: CASSSPGQPVGYTF. DNA for the CDR3: TGTGCCAGCAGCTCTCCGGGACAGCCGGTTGGCTACACCTTC.

The V and J genes are TRBV12-3 or TRBV12-4 and TRBJ2-7; unclear D gene. Trimming stripped 2 bases from V and 3 bases from J, with 5 bases between. This CDR3 has 12 residues. The CDR3 loop is CASSLQVYEQYF. The CDR3 DNA sequence: TGTGCCAGCAGTTTACAGGTCTACGAGCAGTACTTC.

The genes are TRBV2 and TRBJ2-3, with no clear D. From germline, CDR1 is SNHLY and CDR2 FYNNEI. There are 14 residues in the CDR3. Trimming stripped 2 bases from V and 6 bases from J, with 12 bases between. The CDR3 DNA is TGTGCCAGCAGTGAATCCGCGATGGTCGATACGCAGTATTTT. This sequence encodes CASSESAMVDTQYF.

The J gene is TRBJ1-5, the V gene TRBV2, with TRBD1 matching 9 bases. The CDR3 extends over 15 amino acids. CDR1 SNHLY and CDR2 FYNNEI come from the germline V gene. Trimming at V came to 6 bases and at J to 6 bases, leaving 9 bases not matched to a gene. The CDR3 region is CASSENTGGGQPQHF. The CDR3 bases are TGTGCCAGCAGCGAAAACACAGGGGGCGGTCAGCCCCAGCATTTT.

The V call is TRBV2, the J call TRBJ2-3; TRBD1 might be the D (6 bases). The CDR3 totals 15 residues. Looked up from germline, CDR1 is SNHLY and CDR2 is FYNNEI. The V gene lost 2 bases and the J gene lost 0 bases, with 9 bases spanning the gap. The CDR3 protein is CASSEQGWSTDTQYF. CDR3 nucleotides: TGTGCCAGCAGTGAACAGGGGTGGAGCACAGATACGCAGTATTTT.

This clone has a count of ten or more. This rearrangement joins TRBV30 to TRBJ2-7; the D gene is possibly TRBD1 (6 bases). This CDR3 spans 13 amino acids. CDR1 GTSNPN and CDR2 SVGIG come from the germline V gene (reference sequence). The germline V and J ends were trimmed by 4 bases and 3 bases, with 13 bases remaining between them. Here the CDR3 DNA reads TGTGCCTGGACCACGGGACACCTCTACGAGCAGTACTTC. It translates to CAWTTGHLYEQYF.

V and J are TRBV10-3 and TRBJ1-1, with TRBD1 as a possible D gene (6 bases). V was trimmed by 10 bases and J by 1 base, leaving 13 bases between them. From germline, CDR1 is ENHRY and CDR2 SYGVKD. The CDR3 sequence is 13 residues long. CDR3 sequence: CATAQGTNTEAFF. The DNA of the CDR3 is TGTGCCACCGCTCAGGGGACGAACACTGAAGCTTTCTTT.

The chain recombines TRBV5-4 with TRBJ1-5, with a weak D call TRBD1 (6 bases). Germline V gene lookup returns CDR1 SGHNT and CDR2 YYREEE (reference sequence). This CDR3 is 15 amino acids long. Trimming left V 0 bases short and J 7 bases short, with 14 bases between. CDR3 amino acids: CASSLDQGRGQPQHF. The CDR3, as DNA: TGTGCCAGCAGCTTGGACCAGGGGAGAGGACAGCCCCAGCATTTT.

V is TRBV10-3 and J is TRBJ2-1; TRBD1 agrees at 8 bases. Unmatched junction bases numbered 9, after V lost 0 bases and J lost 8 bases. This CDR3 contains 16 residues. Looked up from germline, CDR1 is ENHRY and CDR2 is SYGVKD. The CDR3 region has the DNA TGTGCCATCAGTGAGTCGGGCATTCCAGGGGGCGATGAGCAGTTCTTC. Its protein product is CAISESGIPGGDEQFF.

This clone has just one count. The chain joins TRBV10-3 to TRBJ1-2; 8 nucleotides align to TRBD1. Trimming at V came to 2 bases and at J to 8 bases, leaving 4 bases not matched to a gene. The CDR3 totals 13 residues. Germline CDR1 is ENHRY and CDR2 is SYGVKD. Here the CDR3 reads CAISEGQGGGYTF. DNA for the CDR3: TGTGCCATCAGTGAGGGACAGGGAGGAGGCTACACCTTC.

The gene calls are TRBV28 and TRBJ2-1; TRBD1 aligns across 7 bases. Looked up from germline, CDR1 is MDHEN and CDR2 is SYDVKM. This CDR3 comprises 18 residues. With V trimmed by 6 bases and J by 6 bases, 20 bases remained unmatched. CDR3 in amino acids: CASRTPAHRDSLFNEQFF. In DNA form, the CDR3 reads TGTGCCAGCAGAACGCCCGCACACCGGGACAGTTTATTCAATGAGCAGTTCTTC.

V and J are TRBV5-1 and TRBJ2-7; 7 bases agree with TRBD1. The CDR3 is 14 amino acids. Germline V CDR1 and CDR2: SGHRS, YFSETQ. The V and J ends lost 0 bases and 3 bases, in that order; junction bases with no gene match: 3. The CDR3 bases are TGCGCCAGCAGCTTGGACAGGGGCTTCTACGAGCAGTACTTC. It encodes CASSLDRGFYEQYF. Using reference TRBV5-1 and TRBJ2-7 for the parts outside the CDR3, the full variable domain is KAGVTQTPRYLIKTRGQQVTLSCSPISGHRSVSWYQQTPGQGLQFLFEYFSETQRNKGNFPGRFSGRQFSNSRSEMNVSTLELGDSALYLCASSLDRGFYEQYFGPGTRLTVT.

The table lists this clone with a few counts. This chain connects TRBV10-3 to TRBJ2-7; a weak D match, TRBD1 (5 bases). The CDR3 covers 14 residues. The V end was cut by 0 bases, the J end by 8 bases, with 14 bases between. Germline loops: CDR1 ENHRY, CDR2 SYGVKD. CDR3 protein: CAISESGQGSKQYF. The CDR3 DNA follows: TGTGCCATCAGTGAGTCGGGGCAGGGTAGTAAGCAGTACTTC.

The sample holds a few counts of this clone. This CDR3 is CASSQDLIVRGGGYGYTF. The CDR3 DNA follows: TGTGCCAGCAGCCAAGATCTTATTGTAAGAGGGGGCGGCTATGGCTACACCTTC. The V gene is TRBV3-1 (or the pseudogene TRBV3-2), the J gene TRBJ1-2, with TRBD1 matching 7 bases. CDR1 and CDR2 from the germline V gene are LGHDT and YNNKEL (reference sequence). The CDR3 runs to 18 residues. Germline trimming cut 0 bases from V and 4 bases from J; bases unmatched to any gene: 14.

The CDR3 DNA is TGTGCCAGCAGCTTGAACCCTAGCGGTCAAGAGACCCAGTACTTC. It yields the protein CASSLNPSGQETQYF. The V and J genes are TRBV7-8 and TRBJ2-5; 7 bases line up with TRBD2. The germline CDR1 and CDR2 sequences are SGHVS and FQNEAQ. CDR3 length: 15 residues. V trimming: 3 bases; J trimming: 2 bases; junction bases outside the gene matches: 6.

V is TRBV6-5 and J is TRBJ2-7; perhaps TRBD2 as D (5 bases). The germline gives CDR1 MNHEY, CDR2 SVGAGI. The germline V and J ends were trimmed by 8 bases and 3 bases, with 11 bases remaining between them. The CDR3 sequence is 12 residues long. The CDR3, as DNA: TGTGCCAGCGGCGGGCTTGGCTACGAGCAGTACTTC. Translation gives CASGGLGYEQYF.

Only one count was recorded for this clone. This chain connects TRBV28 to TRBJ2-3, with D unresolved. This CDR3 region has 14 residues. Trimming left V 5 bases short and J 4 bases short, with 13 bases between. Per germline, CDR1 MDHEN and CDR2 SYDVKM. The CDR3 reads CASSTSGLPDTQYF. CDR3 coding DNA: TGTGCCAGCAGTACTTCTGGGCTCCCAGATACGCAGTATTTT.

For the CDR3, the DNA is TGTGCCAGCAGCCACCCCGGTCAGGGGATGAACACTGAAGCTTTCTTT. Protein: CASSHPGQGMNTEAFF. V and J are TRBV7-9 and TRBJ1-1, with a weak D call TRBD1 (6 bases). This CDR3 has 16 residues. The germline CDR1 and CDR2 sequences are SEHNR and FQNEAQ (reference sequence). V shed 5 bases and J shed 0 bases, with 16 bases lying between them.

The gene calls are TRBV10-3 and TRBJ2-7; D remains unclear. This CDR3 has 11 residues. CDR1 and CDR2 (germline): ENHRY, SYGVKD. Trimming left V 10 bases short and J 3 bases short, with 10 bases between. The CDR3 region has the DNA TGTGCCACCAAAGACAACTACGAGCAGTACTTC. Translating gives CATKDNYEQYF.

This clone was recorded once. The J gene is TRBJ1-2, the V gene TRBV21-1; no check of the table's D call, TRBD1, against the DNA was made. TRBV21-1 has pseudogene status. CDR3 length: 12 residues. The CDR3 loop reads CASTKQGRGYTF. CDR3 nucleotides: TGTGCCAGCACGAAACAGGGACGCGGCTACACCTTC.

The chain links TRBV20-1 to TRBJ2-7, with D tentatively TRBD1 (6 bases). V was cut by 3 bases and J by 5 bases, with 14 bases left in between. Germline V gene lookup returns CDR1 DFQATT and CDR2 SNEGSKA (reference sequence). CDR3 length equals 13 residues. The CDR3 loop reads CSASQGLSDEQYF. The CDR3 nucleotides are TGCAGTGCTAGTCAGGGGTTATCGGACGAGCAGTACTTC.

The J gene is TRBJ2-1, the V gene TRBV11-2, with D possibly TRBD2 on 6 matching bases. Germline lookup yields CDR1 SGHAT and CDR2 FQNNGV. This CDR3 is built from 15 residues. V lost 2 bases and J 2 bases, leaving 10 bases between the germline ends. The CDR3 is CASSLSGRPYNEQFF. CDR3 in DNA: TGTGCCAGCAGCTTATCGGGGAGGCCCTACAATGAGCAGTTCTTC.

The V call is TRBV5-1, the J call TRBJ2-6; D might be TRBD1 (6 bases). Trimming left V 4 bases short and J 0 bases short, with 11 bases between. CDR3 size: 16 residues. Germline CDR1 and CDR2: SGHRS and YFSETQ. CDR3 protein: CASSLGQNSGANVLTF. The CDR3 bases are TGCGCCAGCAGCCTGGGACAAAACTCTGGGGCCAACGTCCTGACTTTC.

The chain uses TRBV19 and TRBJ1-1; 7 bases are a match to TRBD1. J was trimmed by 1 base and V by 4 bases; bases with no gene match: 3. The CDR3 consists of 14 residues. Germline V gene lookup returns CDR1 LNHDA and CDR2 SQIVND (reference sequence). Here the CDR3 DNA reads TGTGCCAGTAGTACCCGGACAGGGAACACTGAAGCTTTCTTT. Protein product: CASSTRTGNTEAFF.